The sequence of this T cell receptor (beta chain) was determined in a study of shared clonotypes between healthy human individuals. Study-level information: Donors, aged 18 to 49, were a couple of women and three men.

The table came from immunoSEQ multiplex PCR; TCRdb's copy has only in-frame clones and leaves some out. The top ten clones hold roughly 1.5% of a sample with approximately 980,000 clones, less than 85% of them seen once. This clone came up once. Its target is not known. With 1 base removed from V and 11 bases from J, the gap between germline ends came to 12 bases. CDR1 and CDR2 from the germline V gene are SGHAT and FQNNGV. The CDR3 spans 13 residues. Study-wide results and caveats: The generation probabilities recorded for non-shared clonotypes fell below those of clonotypes shared by all four donors.

None of the donors, who were healthy HIV-negative adults, had recently had acute infections or vaccinations. The rearrangement links TRBV11-2 to TRBJ2-1, with D perhaps matching TRBD2 (6 bases). Sequencing input: memory CD4+ T cells sorted from blood. Noted subset: CD45RA-negative fraction. The sequence was collected from a man between 18 and 35 years old in good health. CDR3 DNA sequence: TGTGCCAGCAGCTTAGGAACTAGCTCTCAGCAGTTCTTC. Protein: CASSLGTSSQQFF.